This TCR beta chain was profiled in a study of CD4 T cells in relation to SARS-CoV-2 and coronaviruses. Unexposed donor CD4+ T cells date from about 2011-2018, before the COVID-19 pandemic. The cells were cultured for approximately 10 days before CD4+ T cells were isolated. On days 3 and 7, cultures got half fresh IL-2 medium. Of note for this clone: Its antigen remains unknown.

Profiled with immunoSEQ multiplex PCR; TCRdb holds only in-frame clones, not every one. The sample yields 9,000 to 15,000 clones, 60% to 80% seen once. CDR1 and CDR2 (germline): LGHNT, FRNRAP. The CDR3 totals 14 residues. J lost 6 bases, V lost 1 base, and 2 bases had no gene match. The clonotype was recovered from a human donor in good health. The rearrangement joins TRBV12-5 to TRBJ1-5; 8 bases map to TRBD1. Source material: CD4+ T cells from PBMCs, cultured in vitro. The CDR3 is CASGLGQGSQPQHF. The CDR3 coding sequence is TGTGCTAGTGGTTTGGGACAGGGGTCTCAGCCCCAGCATTTT.